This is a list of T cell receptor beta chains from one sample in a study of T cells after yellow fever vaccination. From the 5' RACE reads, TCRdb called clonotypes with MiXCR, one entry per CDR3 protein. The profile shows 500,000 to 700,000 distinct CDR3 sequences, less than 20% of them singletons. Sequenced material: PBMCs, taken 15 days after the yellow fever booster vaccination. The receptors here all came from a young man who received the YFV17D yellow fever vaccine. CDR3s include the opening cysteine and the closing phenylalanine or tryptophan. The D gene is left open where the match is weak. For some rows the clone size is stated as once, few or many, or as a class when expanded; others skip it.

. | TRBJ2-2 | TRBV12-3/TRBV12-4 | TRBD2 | TGTGCCAGCAGTTTACCCAGCGGGAGGTTCAGCGGGGAGCTGTTTTTT | CASSLPSGRFSGELFF
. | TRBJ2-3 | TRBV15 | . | TGTGCCACCAGCAGAGAGGCGGCAGATACGCAGTATTTT | CATSREAADTQYF
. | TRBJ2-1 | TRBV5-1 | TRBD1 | TGCGCCAGCAGCTTGGAGGGACAGAGTCATGAGCAGTTCTTC | CASSLEGQSHEQFF
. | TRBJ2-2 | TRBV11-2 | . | TGTGCCAGCAGCCCCCAACGGGGGAGTTGGACCGGGGAGCTGTTTTTT | CASSPQRGSWTGELFF
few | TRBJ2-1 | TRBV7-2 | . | TGTGCCAGCAGCCTAGAGCGCGGGGTTTGGAATGAGCAGTTCTTC | CASSLERGVWNEQFF
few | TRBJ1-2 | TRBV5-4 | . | TGTGCCAGCAGCTTGGGGGTTTTTGACTATGGCTACACCTTC | CASSLGVFDYGYTF
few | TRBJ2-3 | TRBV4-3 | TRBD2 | TGCGCCAGCAGCCCCCTCGGGGGGGAGGGGACAGATACGCAGTATTTT | CASSPLGGEGTDTQYF
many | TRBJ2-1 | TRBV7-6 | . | TGTGCCAGCAGCCCCGGAAACGGGAACTACAATGAGCAGTTCTTC | CASSPGNGNYNEQFF
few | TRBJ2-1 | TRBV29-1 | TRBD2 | TGCAGCACCTCACCCCTGAAGCGGGAGACTCCCCAGGGCTCCTACAATGAGCAGTTCTTC | CSTSPLKRETPQGSYNEQFF
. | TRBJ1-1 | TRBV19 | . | TGTGCCAGTAGAAAAACCCCCGGGACATCGAACACTGAAGCTTTCTTT | CASRKTPGTSNTEAFF
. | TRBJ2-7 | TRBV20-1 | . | TGCAGTGCTAGACCGTGGAGCGCTAGCGTCTCCTACGAGCAGTACTTC | CSARPWSASVSYEQYF
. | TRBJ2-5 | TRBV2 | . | TGTGCTCTCGGGCGTAAGGCTACACAAGAGACCCAGTACTTC | CALGRKATQETQYF
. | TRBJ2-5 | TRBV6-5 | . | TGTGCCAGCAGGAGGGGTAGTGAGACCCAGTACTTC | CASRRGSETQYF
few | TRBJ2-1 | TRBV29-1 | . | TGCAGCGTAGCGGTTACCTCCTACAATGAGCAGTTCTTC | CSVAVTSYNEQFF
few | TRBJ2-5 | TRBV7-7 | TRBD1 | TGTGCCAGCAGCTTTGGGACAGGGGGCCAACAAGAGACCCAGTACTTC | CASSFGTGGQQETQYF
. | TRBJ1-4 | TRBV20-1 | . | TGCAGTGCTAGAGATCGGCGGCAGGGAGGAGAAAAACTGTTTTTT | CSARDRRQGGEKLFF